The T cell receptor beta chain described here comes from a study of blood T cell repertoires in COVID-19 (dated by TCRdb to the early 2020s). Regarding the complete study: The collaborator samples originated in the United States, Italy and Spain and spanned the acute and convalescent phases of COVID-19. The prospective study material was composed of cDNA or gDNA derived from T cells, B-cell-depleted T cells, or PBMCs. The dataset comprised deeply sampled blood TCRbeta repertoires from subjects exposed to, actively infected with, or recovered from COVID-19. The repertoires were released in a freely available public database intended as a resource for research on the immune response to SARS-CoV-2. The samples were drawn from the first 160 participants of the ongoing ImmuneRACE study and from 1,254 subjects provided by 6 global collaborators. A de-identified subject ID, COVID-19 status, age in years and sex were almost always included in the sample metadata. Where HLA class I and class II types were available, the types were taken from metadata supplied by the sample provider, not from assay-based typing.

Worth noting for this clone: The target of this receptor is not known. Qualities for individual bases were not recorded, and no much larger clone is one base off.

The CDR3 holds 16 amino acids from the cysteine to the phenylalanine. Of all the DNA, just the CDR3 is kept, 48 bases in frame from base 1. Trimming costs V 4 bases and J 1 base, and their ends lie 17 bases apart. CDR1 and CDR2, looked up from the germline V gene, are MDHEN and SYDVKM. Collaborating institutions collected whole blood in K2EDTA tubes following their own protocols. For TCRbeta analysis, collaborators shipped samples in one of three forms: frozen whole blood, isolated PBMCs, or DNA extracted from either of those sample types. The immunoSEQ Assay, a bias-controlled multiplex PCR, was used to amplify TCRbeta CDR3 regions from genomic DNA. The study's processing was this. The number of nucleated cells in each sample was estimated from the amplification of reference gene primers within the assay. Sequence reads were collapsed and filtered to measure the absolute abundance of every unique TCRbeta CDR3 rearrangement. Productive Simpson clonality was computed per sample as the square root of Simpson's diversity index over productive rearrangements. TCRdb's version of the immuneACCESS table is confined to in-frame rearrangements and falls short of the full clone set. An unresolved V gene accounts for under half of the shortfall where checked; the remainder is of unknown origin. V, J and clone size are those of that table, while D and trimming were read from the DNA. A total of 150,000 to 200,000 clones appear in this sample, about 80% of them only once. 22% of the sample goes to the ten largest clones.

The paper's findings and limits, for the study overall: How much clinical and demographic metadata was included differed by source and by participant, and the metadata was provided uncurated.

The sequenced sample consisted of peripheral blood. This TCR derives from an elderly woman with acute or convalescent COVID-19. The chain uses TRBV28 and TRBJ2-7, with a tentative D gene TRBD1 over 5 matching bases. The CDR3 here reads CASSSQALGQSYEQYF. Read as DNA, the sequence is TGTGCCAGCAGTTCCCAAGCCCTGGGGCAGTCCTACGAGCAGTACTTC.